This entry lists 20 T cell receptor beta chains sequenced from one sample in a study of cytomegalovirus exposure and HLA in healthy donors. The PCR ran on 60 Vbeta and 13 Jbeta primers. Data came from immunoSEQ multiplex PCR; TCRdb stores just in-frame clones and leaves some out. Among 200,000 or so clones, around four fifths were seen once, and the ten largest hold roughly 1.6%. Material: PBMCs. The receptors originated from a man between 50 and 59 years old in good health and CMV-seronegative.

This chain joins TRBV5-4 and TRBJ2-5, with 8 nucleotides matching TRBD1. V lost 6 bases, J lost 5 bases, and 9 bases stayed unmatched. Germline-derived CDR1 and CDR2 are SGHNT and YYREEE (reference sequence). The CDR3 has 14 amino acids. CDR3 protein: CASNGQGGIETQYF. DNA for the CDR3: TGTGCCAGCAACGGACAGGGTGGGATCGAGACCCAGTACTTC. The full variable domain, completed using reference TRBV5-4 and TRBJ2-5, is ETGVTQSPTHLIKTRGQQVTLRCSSQSGHNTVSWYQQALGQGPQFIFQYYREEENGRGNFPPRFSGLQFPNYSSELNVNALELDDSALYLCASNGQGGIETQYFGPGTRLLVL.

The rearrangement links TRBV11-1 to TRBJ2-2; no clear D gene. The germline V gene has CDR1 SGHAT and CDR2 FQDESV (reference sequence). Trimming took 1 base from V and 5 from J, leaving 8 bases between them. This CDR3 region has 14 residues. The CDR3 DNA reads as TGTGCCAGCAGCTTAGACAGTGTTACCGGGGAGCTGTTTTTT. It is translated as CASSLDSVTGELFF.

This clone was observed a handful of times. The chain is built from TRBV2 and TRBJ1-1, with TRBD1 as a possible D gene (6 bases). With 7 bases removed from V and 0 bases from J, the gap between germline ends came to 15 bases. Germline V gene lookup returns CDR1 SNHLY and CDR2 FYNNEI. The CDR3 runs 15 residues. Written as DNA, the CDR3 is TGTGCCAGCACCCAGCAGGGGCTCATGAACACTGAAGCTTTCTTT. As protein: CASTQQGLMNTEAFF. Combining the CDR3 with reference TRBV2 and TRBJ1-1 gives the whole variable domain EPEVTQTPSHQVTQMGQEVILRCVPISNHLYFYWYRQILGQKVEFLVSFYNNEISEKSEIFDDQFSVERPDGSNFTLKIRSTKLEDSAMYFCASTQQGLMNTEAFFGQGTRLTVV.

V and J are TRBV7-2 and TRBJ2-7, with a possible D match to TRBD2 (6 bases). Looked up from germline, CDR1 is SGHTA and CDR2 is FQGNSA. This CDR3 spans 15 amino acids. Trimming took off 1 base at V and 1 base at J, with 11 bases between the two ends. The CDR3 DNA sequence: TGTGCCAGCAGCTTAGGTTGGCGGGGATCCTACGAGCAGTACTTC. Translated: CASSLGWRGSYEQYF.

DNA for the CDR3: TGTGCCAGTCTTTCCCACGGGACAGATACGCAGTATTTT. Encoded protein: CASLSHGTDTQYF. The rearrangement joins TRBV27 to TRBJ2-3; D is unresolved. V was cut by 9 bases and J by 3 bases, with 13 bases left in between. The CDR3 length is 13 residues. Looked up from germline, CDR1 is MNHEY and CDR2 is SMNVEV (reference sequence).

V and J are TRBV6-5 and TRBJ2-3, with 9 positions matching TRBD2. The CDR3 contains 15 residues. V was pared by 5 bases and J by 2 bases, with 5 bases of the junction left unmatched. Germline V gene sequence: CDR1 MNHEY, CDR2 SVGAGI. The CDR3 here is CASSRLADDTDTQYF. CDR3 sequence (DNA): TGTGCCAGCAGTCGACTAGCGGACGACACAGATACGCAGTATTTT.

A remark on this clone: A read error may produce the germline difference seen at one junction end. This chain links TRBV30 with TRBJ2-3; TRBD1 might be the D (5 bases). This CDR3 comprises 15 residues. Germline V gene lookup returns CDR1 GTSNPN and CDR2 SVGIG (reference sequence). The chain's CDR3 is CAWSVSAVDTYTQYF. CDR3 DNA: TGTGCCTGGAGTGTATCGGCGGTGGACACATATACGCAGTATTTT.

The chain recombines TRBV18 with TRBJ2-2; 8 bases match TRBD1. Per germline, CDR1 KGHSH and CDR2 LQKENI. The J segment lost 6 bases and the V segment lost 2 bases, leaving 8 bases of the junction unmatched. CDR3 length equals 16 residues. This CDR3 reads CASSPGQGARSGELFF. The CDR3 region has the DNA TGTGCCAGCTCACCAGGGCAGGGGGCGCGGTCCGGGGAGCTGTTTTTT.

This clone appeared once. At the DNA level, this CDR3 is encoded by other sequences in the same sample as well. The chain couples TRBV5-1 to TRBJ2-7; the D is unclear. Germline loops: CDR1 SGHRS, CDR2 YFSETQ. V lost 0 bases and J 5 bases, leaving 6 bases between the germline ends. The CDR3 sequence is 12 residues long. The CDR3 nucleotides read TGCGCCAGCAGCTTGGGAGGCCACGAGCAGTACTTC. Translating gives CASSLGGHEQYF.

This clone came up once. The chain's CDR3 is CASSLLNRENTEAFF. In DNA, the CDR3 is TGTGCCAGCAGTTTACTAAACAGGGAGAACACTGAAGCTTTCTTT. The J gene is TRBJ1-1, the V gene TRBV28, with D maybe TRBD1 (6 bases). This CDR3 has 15 residues. The V end was cut by 2 bases, the J end by 1 base, with 11 bases between. Per germline, CDR1 MDHEN and CDR2 SYDVKM.

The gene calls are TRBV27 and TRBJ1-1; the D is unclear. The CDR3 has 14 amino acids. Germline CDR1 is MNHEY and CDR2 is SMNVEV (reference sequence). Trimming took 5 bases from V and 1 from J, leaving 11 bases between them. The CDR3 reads CASSPLGGNTEAFF. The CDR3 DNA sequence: TGTGCCAGCAGTCCCCTGGGAGGGAACACTGAAGCTTTCTTT.

The CDR3 sequence is CASSFSLSGVTEAFF. CDR3 DNA sequence: TGTGCCAGCAGCTTTTCTCTCTCAGGGGTCACTGAAGCTTTCTTT. This sequence joins TRBV7-9 and TRBJ1-1; D perhaps matches TRBD1 (6 bases). CDR3 length: 15 amino acids. The germline V and J ends were trimmed by 3 bases and 4 bases, with 15 bases remaining between them. CDR1 is SEHNR, CDR2 FQNEAQ, per germline (reference sequence).

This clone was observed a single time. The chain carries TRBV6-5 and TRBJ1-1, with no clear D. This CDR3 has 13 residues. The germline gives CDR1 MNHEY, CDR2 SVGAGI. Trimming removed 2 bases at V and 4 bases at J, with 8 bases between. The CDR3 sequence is CASSYGEFTEAFF. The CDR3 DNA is TGTGCCAGCAGTTACGGGGAGTTCACTGAAGCTTTCTTT.

The CDR3 sequence is CASSWDSYYGYTF. The CDR3 DNA sequence: TGTGCCAGCAGTTGGGACAGCTACTATGGCTACACCTTC. V and J are TRBV28 and TRBJ1-2; TRBD1 matches 7 bases. This CDR3 has 13 amino acids. J gave up 3 bases and V 4 bases, and 2 bases lay outside the gene matches. Germline V gene data show CDR1 as MDHEN and CDR2 as SYDVKM.

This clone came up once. The CDR3 DNA is TGTGCCAGCAGTGGGGAGGGTACTGAAGCTTTCTTT. As protein: CASSGEGTEAFF. This chain joins TRBV28 and TRBJ1-1; no clear D. V was pared by 5 bases and J by 5 bases, with 9 bases between. Per germline, CDR1 MDHEN and CDR2 SYDVKM. The CDR3 is made up of 12 amino acids. The variable domain in full, completed from reference TRBV28 and TRBJ1-1, reads DVKVTQSSRYLVKRTGEKVFLECVQDMDHENMFWYRQDPGLGLRLIYFSYDVKMKEKGDIPEGYSVSREKKERFSLILESASTNQTSMYLCASSGEGTEAFFGQGTRLTVV.

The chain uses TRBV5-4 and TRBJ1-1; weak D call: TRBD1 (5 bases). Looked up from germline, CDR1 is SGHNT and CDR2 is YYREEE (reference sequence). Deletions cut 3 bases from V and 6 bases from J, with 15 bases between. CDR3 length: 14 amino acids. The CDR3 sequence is CASSSRLRGPEAFF. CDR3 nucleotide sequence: TGTGCCAGCAGCTCCAGGCTGCGGGGCCCTGAAGCTTTCTTT.

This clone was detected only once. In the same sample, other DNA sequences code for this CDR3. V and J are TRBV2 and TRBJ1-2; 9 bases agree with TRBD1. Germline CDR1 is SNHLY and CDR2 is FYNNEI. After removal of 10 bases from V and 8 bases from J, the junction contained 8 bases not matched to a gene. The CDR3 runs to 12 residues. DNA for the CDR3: TGTGCCAATTGGGACAGGGCCGGAGGCTACACCTTC. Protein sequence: CANWDRAGGYTF.

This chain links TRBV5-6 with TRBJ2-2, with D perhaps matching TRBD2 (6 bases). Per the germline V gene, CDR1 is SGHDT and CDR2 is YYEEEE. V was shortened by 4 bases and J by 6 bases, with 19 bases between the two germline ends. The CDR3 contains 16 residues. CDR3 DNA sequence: TGTGCCAGCAGCCCTGCTAGCAGGAGGGCCGCCGGGGAGCTGTTTTTT. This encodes CASSPASRRAAGELFF.

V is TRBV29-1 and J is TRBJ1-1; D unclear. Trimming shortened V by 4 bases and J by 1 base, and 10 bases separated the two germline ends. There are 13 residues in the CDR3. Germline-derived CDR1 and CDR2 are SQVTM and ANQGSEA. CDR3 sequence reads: CSVVKGGNTEAFF. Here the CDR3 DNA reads TGCAGCGTTGTTAAGGGAGGGAACACTGAAGCTTTCTTT.

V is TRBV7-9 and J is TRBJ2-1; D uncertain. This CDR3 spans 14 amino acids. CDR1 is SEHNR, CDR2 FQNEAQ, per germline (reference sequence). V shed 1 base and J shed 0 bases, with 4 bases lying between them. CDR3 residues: CASSLVRSYNEQFF. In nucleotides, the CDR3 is TGTGCCAGCAGCTTAGTGCGCTCCTACAATGAGCAGTTCTTC.